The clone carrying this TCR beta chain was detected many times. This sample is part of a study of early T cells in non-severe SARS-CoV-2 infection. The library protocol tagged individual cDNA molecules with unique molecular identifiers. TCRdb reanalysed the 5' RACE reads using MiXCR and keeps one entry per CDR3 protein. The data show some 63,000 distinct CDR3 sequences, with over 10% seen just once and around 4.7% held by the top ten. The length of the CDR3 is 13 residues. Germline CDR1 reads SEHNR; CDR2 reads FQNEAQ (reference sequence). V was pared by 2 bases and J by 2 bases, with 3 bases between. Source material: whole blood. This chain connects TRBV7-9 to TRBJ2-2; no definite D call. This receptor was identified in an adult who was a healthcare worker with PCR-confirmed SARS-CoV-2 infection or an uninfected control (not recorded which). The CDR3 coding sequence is TGTGCCAGCAGCTTAAGAAACACCGGGGAGCTGTTTTTT. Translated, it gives CASSLRNTGELFF.